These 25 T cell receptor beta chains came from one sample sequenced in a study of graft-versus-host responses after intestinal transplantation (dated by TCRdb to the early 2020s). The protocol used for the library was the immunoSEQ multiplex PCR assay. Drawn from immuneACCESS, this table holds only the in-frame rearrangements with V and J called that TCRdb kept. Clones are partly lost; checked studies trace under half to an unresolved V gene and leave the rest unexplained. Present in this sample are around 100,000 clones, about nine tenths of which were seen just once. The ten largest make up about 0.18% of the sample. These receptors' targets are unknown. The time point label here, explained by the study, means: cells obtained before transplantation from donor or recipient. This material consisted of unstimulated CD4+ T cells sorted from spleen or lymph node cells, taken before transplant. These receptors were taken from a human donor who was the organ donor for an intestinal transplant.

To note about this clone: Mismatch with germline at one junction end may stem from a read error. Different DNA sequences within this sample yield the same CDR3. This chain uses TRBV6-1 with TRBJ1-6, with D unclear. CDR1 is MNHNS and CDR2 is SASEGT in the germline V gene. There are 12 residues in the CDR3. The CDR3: CASSLDNSPLHF. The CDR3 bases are TGTGCCAGTTCATTAGATAATTCACCCCTCCACTTC.

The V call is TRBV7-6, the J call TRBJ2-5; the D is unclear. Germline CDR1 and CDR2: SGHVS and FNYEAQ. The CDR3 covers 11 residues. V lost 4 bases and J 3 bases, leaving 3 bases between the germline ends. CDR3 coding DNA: TGTGCCAGCAGCTCTGAAGAGACCCAGTACTTC. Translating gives CASSSEETQYF.

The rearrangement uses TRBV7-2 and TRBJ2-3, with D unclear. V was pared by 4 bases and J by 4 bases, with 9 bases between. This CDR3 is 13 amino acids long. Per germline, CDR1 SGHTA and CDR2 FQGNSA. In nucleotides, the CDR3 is TGTGCCAGCAGCTCTCCCGTCGCAGATACGCAGTATTTT. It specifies CASSSPVADTQYF.

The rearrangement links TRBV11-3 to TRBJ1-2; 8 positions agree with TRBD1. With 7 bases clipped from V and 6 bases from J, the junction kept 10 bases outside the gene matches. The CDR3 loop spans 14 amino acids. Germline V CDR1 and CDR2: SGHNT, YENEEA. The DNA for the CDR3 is TGTGCCAGCAAACAAACCGGGACAGGTCATGGCTACACCTTC. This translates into CASKQTGTGHGYTF.

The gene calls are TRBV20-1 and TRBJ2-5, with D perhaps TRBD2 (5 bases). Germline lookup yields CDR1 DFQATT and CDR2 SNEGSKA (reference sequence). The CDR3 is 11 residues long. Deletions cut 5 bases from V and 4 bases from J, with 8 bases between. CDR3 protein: CSALRGETQYF. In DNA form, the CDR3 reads TGCAGTGCTCTACGGGGAGAGACCCAGTACTTC.

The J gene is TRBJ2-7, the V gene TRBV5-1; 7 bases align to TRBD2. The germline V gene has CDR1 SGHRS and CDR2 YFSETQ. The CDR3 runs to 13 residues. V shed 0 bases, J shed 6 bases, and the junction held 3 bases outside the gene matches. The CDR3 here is CASSLVVAGEQYF. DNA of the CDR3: TGCGCCAGCAGCTTGGTAGTAGCGGGCGAGCAGTACTTC.

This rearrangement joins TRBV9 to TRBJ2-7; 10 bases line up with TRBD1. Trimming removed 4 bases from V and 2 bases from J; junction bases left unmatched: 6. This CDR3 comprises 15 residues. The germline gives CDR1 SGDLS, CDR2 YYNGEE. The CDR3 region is CASSPLGQGAYEQYF. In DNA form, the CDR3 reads TGTGCCAGCAGCCCTCTCGGACAGGGGGCCTACGAGCAGTACTTC.

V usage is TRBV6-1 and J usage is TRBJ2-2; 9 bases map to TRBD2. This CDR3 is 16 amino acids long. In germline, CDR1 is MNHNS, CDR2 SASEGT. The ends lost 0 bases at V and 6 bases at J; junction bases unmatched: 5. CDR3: CASSEALRGGSGELFF. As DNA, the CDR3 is TGTGCCAGCAGTGAAGCTCTGCGGGGGGGGTCCGGGGAGCTGTTTTTT.

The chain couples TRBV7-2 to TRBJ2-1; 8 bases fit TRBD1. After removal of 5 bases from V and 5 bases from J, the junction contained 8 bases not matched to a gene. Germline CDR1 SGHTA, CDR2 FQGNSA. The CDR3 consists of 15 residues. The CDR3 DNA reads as TGTGCCAGCAGCATTCGACAGGGGTTTGACAATGAGCAGTTCTTC. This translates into CASSIRQGFDNEQFF.

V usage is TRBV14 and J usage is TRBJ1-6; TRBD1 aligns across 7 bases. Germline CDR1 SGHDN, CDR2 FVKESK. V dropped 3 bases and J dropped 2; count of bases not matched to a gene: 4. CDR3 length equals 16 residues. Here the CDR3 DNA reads TGTGCCAGCAGCCATCGCCAGGGGGCCTATAATTCACCCCTCCACTTT. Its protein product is CASSHRQGAYNSPLHF. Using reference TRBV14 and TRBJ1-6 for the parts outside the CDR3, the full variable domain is EAGVTQFPSHSVIEKGQTVTLRCDPISGHDNLYWYRRVMGKEIKFLLHFVKESKQDESGMPNNRFLAERTGGTYSTLKVQPAELEDSGVYFCASSHRQGAYNSPLHFGNGTRLTVT.

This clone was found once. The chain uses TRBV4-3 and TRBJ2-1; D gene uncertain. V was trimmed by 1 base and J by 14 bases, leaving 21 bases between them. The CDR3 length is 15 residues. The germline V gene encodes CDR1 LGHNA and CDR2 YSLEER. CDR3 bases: TGCGCCAGCAGCCAAGCCCACACAGACACGGCCCAGGAGTTCTTC. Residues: CASSQAHTDTAQEFF.

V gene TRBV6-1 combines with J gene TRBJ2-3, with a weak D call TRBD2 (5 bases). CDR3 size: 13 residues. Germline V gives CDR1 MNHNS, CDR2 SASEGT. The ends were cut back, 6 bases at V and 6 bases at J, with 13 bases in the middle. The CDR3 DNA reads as TGTGCCAGCAGGATCGGGAATTCGGATACGCAGTATTTT. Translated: CASRIGNSDTQYF.

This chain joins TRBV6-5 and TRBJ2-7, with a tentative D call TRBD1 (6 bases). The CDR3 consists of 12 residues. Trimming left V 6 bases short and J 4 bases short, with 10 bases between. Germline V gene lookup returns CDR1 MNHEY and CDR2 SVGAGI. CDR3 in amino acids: CASSLQGYEQYF. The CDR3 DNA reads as TGTGCCAGCAGCCTACAGGGATACGAGCAGTACTTC.

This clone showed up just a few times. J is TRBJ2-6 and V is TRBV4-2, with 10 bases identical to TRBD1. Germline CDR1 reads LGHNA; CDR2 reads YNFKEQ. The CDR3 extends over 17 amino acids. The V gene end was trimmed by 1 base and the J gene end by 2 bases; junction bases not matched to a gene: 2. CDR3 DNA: TGTGCCAGCAGCCAAGGACAGGGGGCTGCTGGGGCCAACGTCCTGACTTTC. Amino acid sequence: CASSQGQGAAGANVLTF.

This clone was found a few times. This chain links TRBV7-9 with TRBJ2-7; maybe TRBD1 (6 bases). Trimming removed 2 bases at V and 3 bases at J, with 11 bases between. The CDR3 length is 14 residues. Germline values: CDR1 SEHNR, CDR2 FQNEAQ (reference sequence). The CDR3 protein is CASSLPGRGYEQYF. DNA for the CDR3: TGTGCCAGCAGCTTACCGGGCAGGGGCTACGAGCAGTACTTC.

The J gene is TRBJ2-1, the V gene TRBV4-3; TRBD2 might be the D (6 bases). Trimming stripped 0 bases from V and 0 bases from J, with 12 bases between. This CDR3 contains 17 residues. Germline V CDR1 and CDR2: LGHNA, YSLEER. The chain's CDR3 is CASSQDLGLSSYNEQFF. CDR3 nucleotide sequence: TGCGCCAGCAGCCAAGATTTGGGACTCAGCTCCTACAATGAGCAGTTCTTC.

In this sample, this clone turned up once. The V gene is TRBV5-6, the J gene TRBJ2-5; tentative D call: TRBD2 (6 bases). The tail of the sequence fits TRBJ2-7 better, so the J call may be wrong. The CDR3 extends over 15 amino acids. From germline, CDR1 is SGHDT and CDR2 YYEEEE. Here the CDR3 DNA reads TGTGCCAGCAGCTTGGTGGGGGGACCCTCCTACGAGCAGTACTTC. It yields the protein CASSLVGGPSYEQYF.

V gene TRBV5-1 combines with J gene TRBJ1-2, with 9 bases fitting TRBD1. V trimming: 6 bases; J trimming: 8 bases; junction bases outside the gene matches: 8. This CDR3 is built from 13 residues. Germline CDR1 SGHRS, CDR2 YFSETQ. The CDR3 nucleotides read TGCGCCAGCACCGTTACAGGGGGCAGCGGCTACACCTTC. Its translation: CASTVTGGSGYTF.

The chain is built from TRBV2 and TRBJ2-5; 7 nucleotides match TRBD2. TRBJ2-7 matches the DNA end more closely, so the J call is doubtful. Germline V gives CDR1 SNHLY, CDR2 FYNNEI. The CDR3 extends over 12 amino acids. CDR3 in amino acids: CASERGPYEQYF. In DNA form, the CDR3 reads TGTGCCAGCGAGCGGGGTCCCTACGAGCAGTACTTC.

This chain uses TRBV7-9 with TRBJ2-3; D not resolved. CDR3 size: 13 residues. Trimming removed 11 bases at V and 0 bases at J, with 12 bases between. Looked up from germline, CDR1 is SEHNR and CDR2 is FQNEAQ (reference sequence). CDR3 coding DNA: TGTGCCGGGCAAGTGGGTAGCACAGATACGCAGTATTTT. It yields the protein CAGQVGSTDTQYF.

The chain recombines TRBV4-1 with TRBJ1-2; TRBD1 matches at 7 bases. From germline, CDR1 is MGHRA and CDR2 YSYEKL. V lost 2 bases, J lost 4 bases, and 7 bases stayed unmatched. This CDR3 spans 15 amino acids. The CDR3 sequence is CASSQRDGTVYGYTF. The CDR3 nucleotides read TGCGCCAGCAGCCAACGCGACGGGACAGTCTATGGCTACACCTTC.

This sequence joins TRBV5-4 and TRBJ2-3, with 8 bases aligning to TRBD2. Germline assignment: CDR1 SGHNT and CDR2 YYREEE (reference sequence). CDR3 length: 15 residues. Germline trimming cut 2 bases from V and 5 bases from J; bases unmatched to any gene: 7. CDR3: CASSLVGAGGDTQYF. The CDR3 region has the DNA TGTGCCAGCAGCTTAGTTGGGGCGGGGGGAGATACGCAGTATTTT.

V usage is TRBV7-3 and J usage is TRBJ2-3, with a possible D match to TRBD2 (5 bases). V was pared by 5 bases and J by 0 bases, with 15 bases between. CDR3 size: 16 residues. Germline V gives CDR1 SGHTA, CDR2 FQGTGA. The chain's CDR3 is CASSPDGGSSTDTQYF. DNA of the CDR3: TGTGCCAGCAGCCCAGATGGCGGGTCTAGCACAGATACGCAGTATTTT. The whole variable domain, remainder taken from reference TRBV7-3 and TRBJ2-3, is GAGVSQTPSNKVTEKGKYVELRCDPISGHTALYWYRQSLGQGPEFLIYFQGTGAADDSGLPNDRFFAVRPEGSVSTLKIQRTERGDSAVYLCASSPDGGSSTDTQYFGPGTRLTVL.

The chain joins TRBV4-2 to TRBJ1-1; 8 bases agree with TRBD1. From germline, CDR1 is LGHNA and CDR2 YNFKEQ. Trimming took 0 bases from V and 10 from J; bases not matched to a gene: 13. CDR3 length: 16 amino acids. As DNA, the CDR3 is TGTGCCAGCAGCCAAGATAAGGGAGACAGGGGCTGGGGAGCTTTCTTT. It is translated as CASSQDKGDRGWGAFF.

CDR3 sequence reads: CASSPIRTGLGVSYEQYF. CDR3 sequence (DNA): TGTGCCAGCAGCCCAATCAGGACAGGGTTAGGCGTTTCCTACGAGCAGTACTTC. The chain has TRBV28 and TRBJ2-7, with 8 bases matching TRBD1. Losses at the gene ends were 6 bases for V and 1 base for J; bases not matched to a gene: 17. The CDR3 length is 18 residues. Germline V CDR1 and CDR2: MDHEN, SYDVKM.